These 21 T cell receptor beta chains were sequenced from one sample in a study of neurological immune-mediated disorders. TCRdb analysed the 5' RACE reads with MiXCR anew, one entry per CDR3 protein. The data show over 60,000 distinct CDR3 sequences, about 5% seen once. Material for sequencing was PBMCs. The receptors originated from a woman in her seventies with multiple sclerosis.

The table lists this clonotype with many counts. The CDR3 region is CASSQNRDNTYNEQFF. CDR3 bases: TGCGCCAGCAGCCAAAACCGGGACAATACCTACAATGAGCAGTTCTTC. The rearrangement joins TRBV4-1 to TRBJ2-1, with a possible D match to TRBD1 (6 bases). Looked up from germline, CDR1 is MGHRA and CDR2 is YSYEKL. V was cut by 2 bases and J by 2 bases, with 13 bases left in between. The CDR3 totals 16 residues.

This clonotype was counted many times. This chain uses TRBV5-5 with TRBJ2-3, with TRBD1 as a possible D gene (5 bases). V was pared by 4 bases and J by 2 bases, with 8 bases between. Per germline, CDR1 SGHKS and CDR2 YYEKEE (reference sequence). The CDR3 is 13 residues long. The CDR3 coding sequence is TGTGCCAGCAGCCAGACAGTCACAGATACGCAGTATTTT. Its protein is CASSQTVTDTQYF.

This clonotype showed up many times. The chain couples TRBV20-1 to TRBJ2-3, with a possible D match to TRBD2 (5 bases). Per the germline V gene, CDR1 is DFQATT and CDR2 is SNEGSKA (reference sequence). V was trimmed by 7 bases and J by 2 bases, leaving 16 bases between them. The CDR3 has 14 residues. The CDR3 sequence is CSVKKERNTDTQYF. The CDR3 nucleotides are TGCAGTGTCAAGAAGGAGCGGAACACAGATACGCAGTATTTT.

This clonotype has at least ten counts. Written as DNA, the CDR3 is TGTGCCAGCAGTTACTATACTAGCGGGAAGAGGAATGAGCAGTTCTTC. It encodes CASSYYTSGKRNEQFF. V usage is TRBV6-5 and J usage is TRBJ2-1, with 10 bases matching TRBD2. V lost 1 base, J lost 7 bases, and 7 bases stayed unmatched. The CDR3 runs to 16 residues. Germline assignment: CDR1 MNHEY and CDR2 SVGAGI.

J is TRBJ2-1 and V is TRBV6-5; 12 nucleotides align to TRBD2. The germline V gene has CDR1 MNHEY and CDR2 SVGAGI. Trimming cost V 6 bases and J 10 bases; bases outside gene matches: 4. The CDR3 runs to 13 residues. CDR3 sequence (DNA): TGTGCCAGCAGGGCGGGACTAGCGGGCGAGCAGTTCTTC. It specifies CASRAGLAGEQFF.

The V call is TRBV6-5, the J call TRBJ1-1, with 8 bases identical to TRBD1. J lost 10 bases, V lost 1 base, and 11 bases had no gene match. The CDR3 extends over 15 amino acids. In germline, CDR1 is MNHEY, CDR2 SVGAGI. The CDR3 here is CASSYFTTGGIRAFF. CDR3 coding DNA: TGTGCCAGCAGTTACTTTACAACAGGGGGAATTAGAGCTTTCTTT.

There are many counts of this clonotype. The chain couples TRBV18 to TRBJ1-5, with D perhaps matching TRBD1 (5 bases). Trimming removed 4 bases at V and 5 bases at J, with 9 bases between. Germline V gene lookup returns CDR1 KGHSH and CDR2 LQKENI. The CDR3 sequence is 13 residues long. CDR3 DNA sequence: TGTGCCAGCTCACAAGGGACGGATCAGCCCCAGCATTTT. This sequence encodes CASSQGTDQPQHF.

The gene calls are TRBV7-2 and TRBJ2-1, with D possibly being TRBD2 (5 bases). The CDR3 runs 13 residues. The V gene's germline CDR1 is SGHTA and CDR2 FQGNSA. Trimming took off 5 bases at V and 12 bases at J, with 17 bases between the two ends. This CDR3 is CASSQYGEEGQFF. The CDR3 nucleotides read TGTGCCAGCAGCCAATACGGGGAAGAGGGGCAGTTCTTC.

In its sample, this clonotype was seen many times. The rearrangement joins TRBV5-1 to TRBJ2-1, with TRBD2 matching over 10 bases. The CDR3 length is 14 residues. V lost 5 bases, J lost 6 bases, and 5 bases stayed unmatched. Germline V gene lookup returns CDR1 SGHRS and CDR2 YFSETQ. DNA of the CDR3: TGCGCCAGCAGTCTAGCGGGAGTCTCCAATGAGCAGTTCTTC. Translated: CASSLAGVSNEQFF.

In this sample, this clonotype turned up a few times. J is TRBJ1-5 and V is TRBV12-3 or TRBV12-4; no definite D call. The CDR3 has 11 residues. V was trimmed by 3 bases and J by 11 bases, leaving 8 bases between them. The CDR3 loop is CASSFGLTQHF. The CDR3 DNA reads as TGTGCCAGCAGTTTTGGGTTGACCCAGCATTTT.

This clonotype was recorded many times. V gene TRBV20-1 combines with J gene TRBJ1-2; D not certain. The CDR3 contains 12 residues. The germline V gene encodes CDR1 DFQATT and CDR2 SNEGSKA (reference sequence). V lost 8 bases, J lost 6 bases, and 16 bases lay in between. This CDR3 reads CSPSGSRNGYTF. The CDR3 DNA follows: TGCAGTCCGTCGGGATCCCGAAATGGCTACACCTTC.

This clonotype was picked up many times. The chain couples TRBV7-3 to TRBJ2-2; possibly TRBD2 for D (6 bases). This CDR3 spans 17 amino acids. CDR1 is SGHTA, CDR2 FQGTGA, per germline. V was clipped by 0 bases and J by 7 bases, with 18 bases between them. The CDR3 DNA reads TGTGCCAGCAGCTTAACGAACGGGAGAACCGCAGGCGGGGAGCTGTTTTTT. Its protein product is CASSLTNGRTAGGELFF.

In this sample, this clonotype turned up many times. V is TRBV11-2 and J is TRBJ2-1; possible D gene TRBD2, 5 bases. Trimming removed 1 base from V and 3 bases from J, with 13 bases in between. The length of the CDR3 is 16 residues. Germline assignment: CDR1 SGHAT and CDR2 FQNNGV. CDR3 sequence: CASSLAPSSVYNEQFF. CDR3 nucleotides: TGTGCCAGCAGCTTAGCACCTAGCTCTGTCTACAATGAGCAGTTCTTC.

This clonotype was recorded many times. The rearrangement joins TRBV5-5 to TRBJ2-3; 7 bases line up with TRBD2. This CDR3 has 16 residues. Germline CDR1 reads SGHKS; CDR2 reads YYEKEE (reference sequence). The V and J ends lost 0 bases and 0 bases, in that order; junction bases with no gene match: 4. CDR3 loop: CASSLAASGSTDTQYF. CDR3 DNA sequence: TGTGCCAGCAGCTTGGCAGCTAGCGGAAGCACAGATACGCAGTATTTT.

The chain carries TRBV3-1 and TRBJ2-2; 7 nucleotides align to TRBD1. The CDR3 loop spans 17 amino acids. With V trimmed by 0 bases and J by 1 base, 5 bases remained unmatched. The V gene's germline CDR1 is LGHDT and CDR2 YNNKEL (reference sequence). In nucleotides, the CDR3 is TGTGCCAGCAGCCAAGAACGTGGGACAGAGAACACCGGGGAGCTGTTTTTT. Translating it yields CASSQERGTENTGELFF.

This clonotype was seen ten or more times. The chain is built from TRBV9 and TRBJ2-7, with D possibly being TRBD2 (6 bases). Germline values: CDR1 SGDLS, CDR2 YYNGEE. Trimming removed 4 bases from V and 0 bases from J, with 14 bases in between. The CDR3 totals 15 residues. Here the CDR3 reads CASSPGLAYSYEQYF. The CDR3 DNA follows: TGTGCCAGCAGCCCGGGGCTAGCGTACTCCTACGAGCAGTACTTC. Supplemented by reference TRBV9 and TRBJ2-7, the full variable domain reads DSGVTQTPKHLITATGQRVTLRCSPRSGDLSVYWYQQSLDQGLQFLIQYYNGEERAKGNILERFSAQQFPDLHSELNLSSLELGDSALYFCASSPGLAYSYEQYFGPGTRLTVT.

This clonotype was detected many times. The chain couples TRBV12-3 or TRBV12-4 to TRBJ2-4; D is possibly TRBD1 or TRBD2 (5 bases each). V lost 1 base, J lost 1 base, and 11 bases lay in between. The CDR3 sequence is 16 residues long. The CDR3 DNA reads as TGTGCCAGCAGTTTAGTGCAGGGAGAGGCCAAAAACATTCAGTACTTC. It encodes CASSLVQGEAKNIQYF.

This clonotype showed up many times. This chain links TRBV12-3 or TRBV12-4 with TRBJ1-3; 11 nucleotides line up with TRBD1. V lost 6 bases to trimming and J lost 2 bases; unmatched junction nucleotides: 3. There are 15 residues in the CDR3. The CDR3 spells CASSRDRGAGNTIYF. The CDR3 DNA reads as TGTGCCAGCAGCCGGGACAGGGGGGCTGGAAACACCATATATTTT.

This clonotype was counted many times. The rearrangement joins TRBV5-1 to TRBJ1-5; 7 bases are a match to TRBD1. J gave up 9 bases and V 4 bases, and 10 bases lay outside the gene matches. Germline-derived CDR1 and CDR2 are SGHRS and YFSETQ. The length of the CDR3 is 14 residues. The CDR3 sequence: CASSPDVQGLPQHF. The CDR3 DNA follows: TGCGCCAGCAGCCCCGACGTACAGGGGTTGCCCCAGCATTTT.

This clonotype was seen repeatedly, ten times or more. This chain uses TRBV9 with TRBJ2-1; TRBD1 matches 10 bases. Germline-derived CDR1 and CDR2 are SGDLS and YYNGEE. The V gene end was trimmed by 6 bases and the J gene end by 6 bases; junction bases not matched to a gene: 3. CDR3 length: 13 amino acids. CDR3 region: CASNRQGANEQFF. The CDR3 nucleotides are TGTGCCAGCAACCGACAGGGGGCCAATGAGCAGTTCTTC.

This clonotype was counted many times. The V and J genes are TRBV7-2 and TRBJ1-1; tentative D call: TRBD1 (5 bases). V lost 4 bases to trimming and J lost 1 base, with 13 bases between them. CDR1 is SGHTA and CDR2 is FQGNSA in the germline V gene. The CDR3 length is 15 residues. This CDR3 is CASSSERQRNTEAFF. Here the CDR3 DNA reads TGTGCCAGCAGCTCCGAGAGACAGCGGAACACTGAAGCTTTCTTT.